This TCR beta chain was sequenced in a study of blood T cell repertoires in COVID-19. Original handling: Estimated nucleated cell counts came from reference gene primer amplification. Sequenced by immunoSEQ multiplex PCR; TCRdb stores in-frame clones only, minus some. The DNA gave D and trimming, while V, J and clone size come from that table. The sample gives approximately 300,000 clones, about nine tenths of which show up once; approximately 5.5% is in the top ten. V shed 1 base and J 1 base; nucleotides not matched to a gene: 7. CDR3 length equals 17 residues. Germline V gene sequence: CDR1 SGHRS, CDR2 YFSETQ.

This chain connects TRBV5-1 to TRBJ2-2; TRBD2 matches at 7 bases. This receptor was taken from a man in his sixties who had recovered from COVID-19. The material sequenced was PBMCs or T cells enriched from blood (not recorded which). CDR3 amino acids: CASSLTVGGGNTGELFF. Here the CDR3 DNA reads TGCGCCAGCAGCTTGACCGTCGGCGGGGGGAACACCGGGGAGCTGTTTTTT.